Below, 24 T cell receptor beta chains from the same sample are listed, as sequenced in a study of CD4 T cells in relation to SARS-CoV-2 and coronaviruses. CD4+ T cells from unexposed donors were obtained before the COVID-19 pandemic (2011-2018). CD4+ T cells were isolated from the cells after about ten days of culture. What these receptors recognize is not known. Clones were sequenced by immunoSEQ multiplex PCR, and TCRdb holds only the in-frame ones, with some missing. The sample contains around 15,000 clones, approximately 78% of which appear only once. Input material: CD4+ T cells from PBMCs, cultured in vitro. The receptors stem from a human donor in good health.

This clone was counted between two and nine times. The gene calls are TRBV2 and TRBJ2-2; 9 bases fit TRBD1. CDR1 and CDR2 from the germline V gene are SNHLY and FYNNEI. The CDR3 is 13 amino acids. The trim removed 9 bases at V and 6 bases at J, leaving 5 bases unmatched. The CDR3 loop is CASKQGAAGELFF. The DNA for the CDR3 is TGTGCCAGTAAACAGGGGGCGGCCGGGGAGCTGTTTTTT.

The chain uses TRBV9 and TRBJ2-6; tentative D call: TRBD1 (5 bases). Trimming took 2 bases from V and 1 from J, leaving 19 bases between them. CDR1 is SGDLS and CDR2 is YYNGEE in the germline V gene. This CDR3 has 19 amino acids. CDR3 protein: CASSVGLTDTFSGANVLTF. The CDR3 DNA follows: TGTGCCAGCAGCGTTGGTCTTACGGACACCTTTTCTGGGGCCAACGTCCTGACTTTC.

The chain has TRBV5-1 and TRBJ2-2; D gene uncertain. The CDR3 runs 15 residues. Germline V gene lookup returns CDR1 SGHRS and CDR2 YFSETQ. V was cut by 0 bases and J by 3 bases, with 9 bases left in between. The CDR3 sequence: CASSLEGTYTGELFF. CDR3 in DNA: TGCGCCAGCAGCTTGGAGGGCACATACACCGGGGAGCTGTTTTTT.

This clone appeared a single time. The CDR3 spells CASSIASRDRGSNQPQHF. CDR3 in DNA: TGTGCCAGTAGTATCGCCTCGCGGGACAGGGGGAGCAATCAGCCCCAGCATTTT. The chain recombines TRBV19 with TRBJ1-5; 11 bases are shared with TRBD1. J lost 1 base, V lost 3 bases, and 8 bases had no gene match. The CDR3 covers 18 residues. Germline V gene sequence: CDR1 LNHDA, CDR2 SQIVND (reference sequence). The full variable domain, rest sourced from reference TRBV19 and TRBJ1-5, is DGGITQSPKYLFRKEGQNVTLSCEQNLNHDAMYWYRQDPGQGLRLIYYSQIVNDFQKGDIAEGYSVSREKKESFPLTVTSAQKNPTAFYLCASSIASRDRGSNQPQHFGDGTRLSIL.

The rearrangement links TRBV5-4 to TRBJ2-7; TRBD1 agrees at 7 bases. CDR1 and CDR2 (germline): SGHNT, YYREEE (reference sequence). V was pared by 2 bases and J by 2 bases, with 4 bases of the junction left unmatched. The CDR3 extends over 14 amino acids. The CDR3 DNA reads as TGTGCCAGCAGCTTAGGGACAGTTGCCTACGAGCAGTACTTC. Amino acids: CASSLGTVAYEQYF.

The chain employs TRBV3-1 (or the pseudogene TRBV3-2) and TRBJ2-2; TRBD2 matches 7 bases. Germline CDR1 is LGHDT and CDR2 is YNNKEL (reference sequence). V was clipped by 3 bases and J by 4 bases; unmatched bases: 8. The CDR3 runs 16 residues. The CDR3 DNA follows: TGTGCCAGCAGCCATGGAGGGAGGGTTAGCACCGGGGAGCTGTTTTTT. Its protein product is CASSHGGRVSTGELFF.

CDR3 bases: TGTGCCAGCAGCCAGGGACTAGCGGACTCCTACAATGAGCAGTTCTTC. Protein product: CASSQGLADSYNEQFF. V gene TRBV3-1 (or the pseudogene TRBV3-2) combines with J gene TRBJ2-1; 11 bases align to TRBD2. The CDR3 has 16 residues. Germline V gene data show CDR1 as LGHDT and CDR2 as YNNKEL (reference sequence). V dropped 3 bases and J dropped 0; count of bases not matched to a gene: 1.

The chain carries TRBV19 and TRBJ1-2; TRBD1 matches at 11 bases. Per germline, CDR1 LNHDA and CDR2 SQIVND (reference sequence). This CDR3 contains 16 residues. J lost 5 bases, V lost 3 bases, and 8 bases had no gene match. Written as DNA, the CDR3 is TGTGCCAGTAGTATGGGACAGGGGGTTGGCTTGTATGGCTACACCTTC. It is translated as CASSMGQGVGLYGYTF.

This sequence joins TRBV10-1 and TRBJ2-5; D call uncertain. The germline V gene encodes CDR1 WNHNN and CDR2 SYGVQD (reference sequence). The CDR3 extends over 13 amino acids. Deletions cut 2 bases from V and 5 bases from J, with 9 bases between. The CDR3 spells CASSEIIGETQYF. Here the CDR3 DNA reads TGCGCCAGCAGTGAGATAATTGGTGAGACCCAGTACTTC.

The rearrangement links TRBV28 to TRBJ2-4, with D possibly matching TRBD2 (6 bases). Germline V CDR1 and CDR2: MDHEN, SYDVKM. This CDR3 has 11 amino acids. The V end lost 5 bases, the J end lost 12 bases, and 11 bases lay between the germline ends. The CDR3 DNA reads TGTGCCAGCAGTGGGGGGTGGAATCAGTACTTC. Protein: CASSGGWNQYF.

J is TRBJ1-2 and V is TRBV11-2; D gene ambiguous. V gave up 0 bases and J gave up 1 base, with 9 bases separating them. The CDR3 runs 15 residues. Germline CDR1 and CDR2: SGHAT and FQNNGV. This CDR3 reads CASSLDTGFNYGYTF. The DNA for the CDR3 is TGTGCCAGCAGCTTAGATACCGGCTTTAACTATGGCTACACCTTC.

V and J are TRBV5-1 and TRBJ2-4, with 9 nucleotides matching TRBD1. The CDR3 totals 14 residues. Unmatched junction bases numbered 5, after V lost 4 bases and J lost 6 bases. The germline V gene has CDR1 SGHRS and CDR2 YFSETQ. This CDR3 is CASSDTGGVNIQYF. In nucleotides, the CDR3 is TGCGCCAGCAGCGATACAGGGGGCGTAAACATTCAGTACTTC.

The gene calls are TRBV28 and TRBJ2-7; D gene uncertain. V was trimmed by 3 bases and J by 2 bases, leaving 14 bases between them. Germline V lookup: CDR1 MDHEN, CDR2 SYDVKM. The CDR3 contains 15 residues. The CDR3 loop reads CASSLSEYPPYEQYF. CDR3 coding DNA: TGTGCCAGCAGTTTGTCAGAATACCCCCCCTACGAGCAGTACTTC.

The chain combines TRBV7-2 with TRBJ2-7, with 8 positions matching TRBD2. V shed 9 bases and J 2 bases; nucleotides not matched to a gene: 6. This CDR3 contains 13 residues. Germline V CDR1 and CDR2: SGHTA, FQGNSA. The CDR3 here is CASSGGIPYEQYF. The CDR3 DNA is TGTGCCAGTTCGGGAGGGATTCCCTACGAGCAGTACTTC.

CDR3: CASSGQVFDGSYEQYF. The DNA for the CDR3 is TGTGCCAGCAGCGGACAGGTTTTCGACGGGTCCTACGAGCAGTACTTC. The rearrangement joins TRBV9 to TRBJ2-7; TRBD1 is a possible D gene (6 bases). Germline V gene sequence: CDR1 SGDLS, CDR2 YYNGEE. V lost 3 bases to trimming and J lost 1 base, with 17 bases between them. CDR3 length: 16 residues.

The rearrangement links TRBV19 to TRBJ2-2; TRBD1 is a possible D gene (5 bases). CDR1 and CDR2 (germline): LNHDA, SQIVND (reference sequence). The CDR3 is made up of 16 amino acids. The V and J ends lost 5 bases and 4 bases respectively, with 17 bases between them. In DNA, the CDR3 is TGTGCCAGTAGTTCATCCTCAGGGTTATCCACCGGGGAGCTGTTTTTT. It specifies CASSSSSGLSTGELFF.

The rearrangement links TRBV27 to TRBJ2-3, with 14 bases identical to TRBD2. The V gene's germline CDR1 is MNHEY and CDR2 SMNVEV (reference sequence). The CDR3 is 20 residues long. With 4 bases clipped from V and 7 bases from J, the junction kept 19 bases outside the gene matches. The CDR3 region is CASSSMTGSTGLAGVYTQYF. In DNA, the CDR3 is TGTGCCAGCAGTTCCATGACCGGGTCGACGGGACTAGCGGGAGTATATACGCAGTATTTT.

J is TRBJ2-7 and V is TRBV3-1 (or the pseudogene TRBV3-2); 12 positions agree with TRBD2. The germline CDR1 and CDR2 sequences are LGHDT and YNNKEL (reference sequence). This CDR3 has 15 amino acids. The V and J ends lost 1 base and 6 bases, in that order; junction bases with no gene match: 4. The DNA of the CDR3 is TGTGCCAGCAGCCAAGGACTAGCGGGAGCCTTCGAGCAGTACTTC. Its protein product is CASSQGLAGAFEQYF.

This chain links TRBV28 with TRBJ1-1; D not resolved. V was cut by 5 bases and J by 6 bases, with 10 bases left in between. The CDR3 extends over 12 amino acids. The germline CDR1 and CDR2 sequences are MDHEN and SYDVKM. CDR3 bases: TGTGCCAGCAGTCCTCCTATTGCTGAAGCTTTCTTT. Translation gives CASSPPIAEAFF. The full variable domain, completed using reference TRBV28 and TRBJ1-1, is DVKVTQSSRYLVKRTGEKVFLECVQDMDHENMFWYRQDPGLGLRLIYFSYDVKMKEKGDIPEGYSVSREKKERFSLILESASTNQTSMYLCASSPPIAEAFFGQGTRLTVV.

This sequence joins TRBV9 and TRBJ2-3, with 10 bases fitting TRBD1. Trimming took 7 bases from V and 2 from J; bases not matched to a gene: 1. The CDR3 is 13 residues long. Germline V CDR1 and CDR2: SGDLS, YYNGEE. The CDR3 here is CASGQGDTDTQYF. The DNA for the CDR3 is TGTGCCAGCGGACAGGGGGACACAGATACGCAGTATTTT.

The chain recombines TRBV6-5 with TRBJ1-4; D not resolved. Germline lookup yields CDR1 MNHEY and CDR2 SVGAGI. The V and J ends lost 2 bases and 10 bases respectively, with 14 bases between them. This CDR3 region has 14 residues. The CDR3 loop reads CASSYQISAGKLFF. The CDR3 coding sequence is TGTGCCAGCAGTTACCAAATATCTGCCGGAAAACTGTTTTTT.

This rearrangement joins TRBV30 to TRBJ2-4; 14 bases line up with TRBD2. V shed 0 bases, J shed 0 bases, and the junction held 10 bases outside the gene matches. Germline V CDR1 and CDR2: GTSNPN, SVGIG (reference sequence). This CDR3 contains 20 residues. The CDR3 DNA follows: TGTGCCTGGAGTGTACGACTAGCGGGAGGGCCGATTGGAGCCAAAAACATTCAGTACTTC. Translation: CAWSVRLAGGPIGAKNIQYF. The full variable domain, its missing parts supplied by reference TRBV30 and TRBJ2-4, is SQTIHQWPATLVQPVGSPLSLECTVEGTSNPNLYWYRQAAGRGLQLLFYSVGIGQISSEVPQNLSASRPQDRQFILSSKKLLLSDSGFYLCAWSVRLAGGPIGAKNIQYFGAGTRLSVL.

The V call is TRBV11-3, the J call TRBJ2-1; 7 nucleotides match TRBD2. The CDR3 runs to 15 residues. The J segment lost 6 bases and the V segment lost 1 base, leaving 6 bases of the junction unmatched. Per germline, CDR1 SGHNT and CDR2 YENEEA. Written as DNA, the CDR3 is TGTGCCAGCAGCTTAGGGACTCTAGCGGCCAATGAGCAGTTCTTC. This translates into CASSLGTLAANEQFF. The whole variable domain, remainder taken from reference TRBV11-3 and TRBJ2-1, is EAGVVQSPRYKIIEKKQPVAFWCNPISGHNTLYWYLQNLGQGPELLIRYENEEAVDDSQLPKDRFSAERLKGVDSTLKIQPAELGDSAVYLCASSLGTLAANEQFFGPGTRLTVL.

The chain recombines TRBV3-1 (or the pseudogene TRBV3-2) with TRBJ1-1, with 9 bases identical to TRBD1. Germline CDR1 is LGHDT and CDR2 is YNNKEL (reference sequence). The CDR3 is made up of 15 amino acids. V dropped 4 bases and J dropped 6; count of bases not matched to a gene: 9. The CDR3 sequence: CASSPFETGGSEAFF. The CDR3 DNA follows: TGTGCCAGCAGCCCCTTCGAAACAGGGGGCTCTGAAGCTTTCTTT.